This T cell receptor (beta chain) was documented in a study of blood T cell repertoires in COVID-19. Background on the study: The study drew acute and convalescent COVID-19 samples from the United States, Italy and Spain. The cDNA or gDNA used as material had been derived from T cells, B-cell-depleted T cells, or PBMCs.

This clone was observed once. The CDR3 length is 13 residues. V gave up 5 bases and J gave up 4 bases, with 9 bases separating them. Germline lookup yields CDR1 SNHLY and CDR2 FYNNEI. Authors' analysis steps: Nucleated cell counts were estimated from reference gene primer amplification. Measured with immunoSEQ multiplex PCR; TCRdb has only the in-frame clones, and not every one. That table is the source of V, J and clone size, and D and trimming were worked out from the DNA. The table shows some 380,000 clones, with roughly 90% occurring only once. The sample consisted of peripheral blood. The rearrangement uses TRBV2 and TRBJ1-5; a possible D gene is TRBD1 (5 bases). The receptor was isolated from a man aged 18 to 35 with active or convalescent COVID-19. CDR3 sequence (DNA): TGTGCCAGCAGTTCAGACAGTAATCAGCCCCAGCATTTT. It is translated as CASSSDSNQPQHF.